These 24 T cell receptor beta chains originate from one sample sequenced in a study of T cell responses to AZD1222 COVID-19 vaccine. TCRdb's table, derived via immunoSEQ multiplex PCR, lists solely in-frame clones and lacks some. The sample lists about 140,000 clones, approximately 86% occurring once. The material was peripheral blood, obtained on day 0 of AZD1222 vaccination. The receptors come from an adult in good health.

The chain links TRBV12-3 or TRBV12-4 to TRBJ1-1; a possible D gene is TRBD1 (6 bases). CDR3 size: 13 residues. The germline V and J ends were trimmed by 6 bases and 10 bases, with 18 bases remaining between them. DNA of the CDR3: TGTGCCAGCAGCATCATAGACAGGCCCCCAGCTTTCTTT. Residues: CASSIIDRPPAFF.

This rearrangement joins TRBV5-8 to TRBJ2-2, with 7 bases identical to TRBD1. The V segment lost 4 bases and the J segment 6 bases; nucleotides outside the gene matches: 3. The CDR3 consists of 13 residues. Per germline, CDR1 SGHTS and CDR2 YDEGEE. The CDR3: CASSIDRAGELFF. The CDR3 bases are TGTGCCAGCAGCATCGACAGGGCCGGGGAGCTGTTTTTT.

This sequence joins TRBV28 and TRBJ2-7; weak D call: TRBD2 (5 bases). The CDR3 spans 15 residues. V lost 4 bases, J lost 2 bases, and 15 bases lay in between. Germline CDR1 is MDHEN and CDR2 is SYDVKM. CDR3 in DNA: TGTGCCAGCAGTTCTTCAGCGGCCACGCCCTACGAGCAGTACTTC. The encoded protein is CASSSSAATPYEQYF.

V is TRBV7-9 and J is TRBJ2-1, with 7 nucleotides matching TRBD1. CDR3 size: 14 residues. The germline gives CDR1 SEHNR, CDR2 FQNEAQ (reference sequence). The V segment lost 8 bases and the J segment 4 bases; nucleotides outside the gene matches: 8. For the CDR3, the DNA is TGTGCCAGCCTCCGGGACAGACTTTACAATGAGCAGTTCTTC. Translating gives CASLRDRLYNEQFF.

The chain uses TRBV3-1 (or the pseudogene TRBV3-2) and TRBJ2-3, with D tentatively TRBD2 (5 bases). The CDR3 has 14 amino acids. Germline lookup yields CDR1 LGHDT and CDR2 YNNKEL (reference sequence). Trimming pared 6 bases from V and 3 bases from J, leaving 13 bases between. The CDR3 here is CASSSLSVTDTQYF. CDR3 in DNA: TGTGCCAGCAGTTCCCTTAGCGTTACAGATACGCAGTATTTT.

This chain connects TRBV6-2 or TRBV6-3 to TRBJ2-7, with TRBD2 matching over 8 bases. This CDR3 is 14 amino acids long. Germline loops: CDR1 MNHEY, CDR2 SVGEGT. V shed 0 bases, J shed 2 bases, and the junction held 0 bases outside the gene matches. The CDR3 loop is CASSYSTSAYEQYF. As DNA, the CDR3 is TGTGCCAGCAGTTACTCGACTAGCGCCTACGAGCAGTACTTC.

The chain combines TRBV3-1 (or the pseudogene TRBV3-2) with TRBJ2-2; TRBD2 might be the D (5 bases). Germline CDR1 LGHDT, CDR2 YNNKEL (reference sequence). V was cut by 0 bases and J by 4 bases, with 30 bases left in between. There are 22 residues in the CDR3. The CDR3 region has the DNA TGTGCCAGCAGCCAAGAAGATCTAAGAGGGAGCTTGACTCTAGCCCTCACCGGGGAGCTGTTTTTT. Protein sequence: CASSQEDLRGSLTLALTGELFF.

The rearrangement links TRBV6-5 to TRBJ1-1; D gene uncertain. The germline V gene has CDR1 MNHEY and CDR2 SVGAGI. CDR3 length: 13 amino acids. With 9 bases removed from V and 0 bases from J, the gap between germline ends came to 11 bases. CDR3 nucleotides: TGTGCCAGTATAAGTTACATGAACACTGAAGCTTTCTTT. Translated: CASISYMNTEAFF.

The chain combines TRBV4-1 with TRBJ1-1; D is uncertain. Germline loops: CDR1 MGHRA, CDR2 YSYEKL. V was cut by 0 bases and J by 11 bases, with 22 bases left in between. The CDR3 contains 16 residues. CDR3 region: CASSQDAKDLISRAFF. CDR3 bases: TGCGCCAGCAGCCAAGACGCCAAAGATCTGATTTCTAGGGCTTTCTTT.

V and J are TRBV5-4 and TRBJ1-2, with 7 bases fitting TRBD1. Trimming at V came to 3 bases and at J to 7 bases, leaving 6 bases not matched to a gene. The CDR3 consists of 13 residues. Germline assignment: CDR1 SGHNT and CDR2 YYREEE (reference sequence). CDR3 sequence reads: CASSSDRDFGYTF. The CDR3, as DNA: TGTGCCAGCAGCTCCGACAGGGATTTTGGCTACACCTTC.

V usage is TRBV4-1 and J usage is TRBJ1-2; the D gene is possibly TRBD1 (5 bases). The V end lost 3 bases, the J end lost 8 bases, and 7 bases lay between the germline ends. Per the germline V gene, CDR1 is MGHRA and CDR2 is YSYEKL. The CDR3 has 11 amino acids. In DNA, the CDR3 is TGCGCCAGCAGCCAGGGGGGAGGCTACACCTTC. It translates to CASSQGGGYTF.

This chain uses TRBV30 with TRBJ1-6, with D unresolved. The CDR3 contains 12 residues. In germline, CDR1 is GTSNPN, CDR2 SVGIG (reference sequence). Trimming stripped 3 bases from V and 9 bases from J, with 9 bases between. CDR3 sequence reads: CAWRYRGSPLHF. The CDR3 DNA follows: TGTGCCTGGAGGTATCGCGGTTCACCCCTCCACTTT.

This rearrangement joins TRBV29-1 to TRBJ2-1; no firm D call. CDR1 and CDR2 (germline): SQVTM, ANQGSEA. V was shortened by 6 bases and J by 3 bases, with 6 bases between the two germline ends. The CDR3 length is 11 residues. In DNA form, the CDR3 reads TGCAGCGTGGCTGACTACAATGAGCAGTTCTTC. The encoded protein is CSVADYNEQFF.

CDR3 in amino acids: CASSFAQGSNYGYTF. DNA of the CDR3: TGTGCCAGCAGCTTCGCGCAGGGGAGTAACTATGGCTACACCTTC. The rearrangement links TRBV5-4 to TRBJ1-2, with D possibly matching TRBD1 (6 bases). This CDR3 spans 15 amino acids. V lost 2 bases and J lost 1, with 12 bases in between. Per the germline V gene, CDR1 is SGHNT and CDR2 is YYREEE (reference sequence).

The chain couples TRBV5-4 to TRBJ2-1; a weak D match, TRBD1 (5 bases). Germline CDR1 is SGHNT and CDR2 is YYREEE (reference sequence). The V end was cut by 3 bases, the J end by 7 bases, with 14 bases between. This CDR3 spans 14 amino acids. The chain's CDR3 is CASSSAQVDNEQFF. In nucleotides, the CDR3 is TGTGCCAGCAGCTCGGCACAGGTTGATAATGAGCAGTTCTTC.

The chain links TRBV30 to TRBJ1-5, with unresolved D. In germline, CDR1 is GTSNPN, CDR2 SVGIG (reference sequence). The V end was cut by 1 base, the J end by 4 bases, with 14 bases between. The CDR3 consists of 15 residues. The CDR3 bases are TGTGCCTGGAGTGGAAGTCACCGAGGGAATCAGCCCCAGCATTTT. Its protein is CAWSGSHRGNQPQHF.

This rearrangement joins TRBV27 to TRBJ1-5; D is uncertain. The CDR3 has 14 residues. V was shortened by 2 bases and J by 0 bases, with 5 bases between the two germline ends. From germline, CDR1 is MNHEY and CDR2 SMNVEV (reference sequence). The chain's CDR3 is CASSLVYSNQPQHF. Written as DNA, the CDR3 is TGTGCCAGCAGTTTAGTTTATAGCAATCAGCCCCAGCATTTT.

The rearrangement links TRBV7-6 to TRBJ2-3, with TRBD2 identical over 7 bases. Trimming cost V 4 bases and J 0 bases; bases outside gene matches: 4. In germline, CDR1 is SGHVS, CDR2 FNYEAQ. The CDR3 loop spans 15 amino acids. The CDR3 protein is CASSSRAGSTDTQYF. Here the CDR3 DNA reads TGTGCCAGCAGCTCCCGAGCGGGGAGCACAGATACGCAGTATTTT.

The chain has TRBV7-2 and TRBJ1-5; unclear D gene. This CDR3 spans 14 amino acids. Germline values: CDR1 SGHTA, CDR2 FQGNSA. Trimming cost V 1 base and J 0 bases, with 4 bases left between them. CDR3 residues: CASSLEFSNQPQHF. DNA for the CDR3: TGTGCCAGCAGCTTAGAATTTAGCAATCAGCCCCAGCATTTT.

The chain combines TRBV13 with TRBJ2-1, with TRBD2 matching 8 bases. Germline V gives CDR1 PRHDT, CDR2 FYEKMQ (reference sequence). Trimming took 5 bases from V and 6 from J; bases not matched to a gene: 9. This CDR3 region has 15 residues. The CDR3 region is CASSGRTGGFNEQFF. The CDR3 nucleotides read TGTGCCAGCAGCGGGAGGACGGGAGGGTTCAATGAGCAGTTCTTC.

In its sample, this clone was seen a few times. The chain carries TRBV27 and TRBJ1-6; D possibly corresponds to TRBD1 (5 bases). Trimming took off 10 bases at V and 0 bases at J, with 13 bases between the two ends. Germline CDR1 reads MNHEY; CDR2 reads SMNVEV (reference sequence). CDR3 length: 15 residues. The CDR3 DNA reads TGTGCCACCGCGGACGGGGGCTCCTATAATTCACCCCTCCACTTT. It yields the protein CATADGGSYNSPLHF.

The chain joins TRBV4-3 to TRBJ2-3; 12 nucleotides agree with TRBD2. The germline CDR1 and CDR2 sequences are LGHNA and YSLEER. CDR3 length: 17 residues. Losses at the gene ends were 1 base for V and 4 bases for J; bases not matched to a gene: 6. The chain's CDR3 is CASSQGPTSGSSDTQYF. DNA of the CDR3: TGCGCCAGCAGCCAAGGACCGACTAGCGGGAGTTCAGATACGCAGTATTTT.

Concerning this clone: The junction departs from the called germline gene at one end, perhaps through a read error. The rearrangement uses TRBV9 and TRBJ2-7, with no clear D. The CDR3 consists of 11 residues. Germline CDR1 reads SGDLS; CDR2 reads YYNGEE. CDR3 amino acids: CASSPQGPPCF. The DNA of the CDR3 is TGTGCCAGCAGCCCACAAGGCCCCCCGTGCTTC. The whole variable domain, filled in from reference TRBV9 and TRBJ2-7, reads DSGVTQTPKHLITATGQRVTLRCSPRSGDLSVYWYQQSLDQGLQFLIQYYNGEERAKGNILERFSAQQFPDLHSELNLSSLELGDSALYFCASSPQGPPCFGPGTRLTVT.

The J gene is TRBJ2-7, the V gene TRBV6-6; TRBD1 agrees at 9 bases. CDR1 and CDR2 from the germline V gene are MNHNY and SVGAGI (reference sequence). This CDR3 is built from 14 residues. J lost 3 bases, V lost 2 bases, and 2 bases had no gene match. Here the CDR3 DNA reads TGTGCCAGCAGTTACCAGACAGGGGGCTACGAGCAGTACTTC. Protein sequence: CASSYQTGGYEQYF.